This T cell receptor (beta chain) was captured in a study of persistence of HIV-infected CD4 T cells. Of note for this clone: Antigen: not known.

This CDR3 has 16 residues. V lost 4 bases to trimming and J lost 3 bases, with 18 bases between them. Per germline, CDR1 SGHTS and CDR2 YDEGEE. Stimulation used 8.5 to 10 ug/mL lysate from CMV-infected fibroblasts. CD40L/CD69 double-negative CD45RO-high memory CD4+ T cells were collected. Sequencing used immunoSEQ version 4 in survey mode. This table comes from immunoSEQ multiplex PCR, and its TCRdb copy is limited to in-frame clones, with some not included. The profile shows 35,000 to 40,000 clones, approximately 84% of them singletons. The source is an adult man with HIV who was CMV-seropositive. This chain connects TRBV5-8 to TRBJ2-3; D remains ambiguous. This material consisted of CD4+ T cells sorted from PBMCs after roughly 19-hour stimulation, taken from a patient who received antiretroviral therapy. The CDR3 is CASSANLGLKTDTQYF. The DNA for the CDR3 is TGTGCCAGCAGCGCCAACTTAGGGTTGAAAACAGATACGCAGTATTTT.